Below are 32 T cell receptor beta chains sequenced from a single sample in a study of T cells in Graves' hyperthyroidism and ophthalmopathy. Researchers amplified the TCR beta CDR3 regions from RNA transcripts. Primed by the HTBI set, a first-round RT-PCR was run on the TCR CDR3. TCRdb ran MiXCR on the multiplex PCR reads and lists one entry per CDR3 protein. In the table there are about 500,000 distinct CDR3 sequences, roughly a sixth of which are singletons. Sequenced material: blood. These receptors came from a woman aged 25-40 years with Graves' ophthalmopathy.

The sample holds many counts of this clonotype. J is TRBJ2-1 and V is TRBV7-9, with TRBD1 matching over 7 bases. The length of the CDR3 is 13 residues. Germline loops: CDR1 SEHNR, CDR2 FQNEAQ (reference sequence). With 6 bases clipped from V and 9 bases from J, the junction kept 8 bases outside the gene matches. In DNA, the CDR3 is TGTGCCAGCAGTCTCAGACAGGGTTGTGAGCAGTTCTTC. Encoded protein: CASSLRQGCEQFF.

This sequence joins TRBV11-2 and TRBJ2-1; D may be TRBD1 (6 bases). The CDR3 runs 15 residues. Per germline, CDR1 SGHAT and CDR2 FQNNGV. Deletions cut 6 bases from V and 8 bases from J, with 20 bases between. The CDR3 DNA reads TGTGCCAGCAGTTCGCGACAGGTTAGGGATCATGAGCAGTTCTTC. This encodes CASSSRQVRDHEQFF.

This clonotype was recorded a few times. The chain recombines TRBV5-4 with TRBJ2-3; 12 bases align to TRBD2. The CDR3 is made up of 17 amino acids. Germline values: CDR1 SGHNT, CDR2 YYREEE (reference sequence). V lost 0 bases, J lost 4 bases, and 6 bases stayed unmatched. CDR3 loop: CASSLAGLAGKADTQYF. The CDR3, as DNA: TGTGCCAGCAGCTTGGCCGGACTAGCGGGAAAAGCAGATACGCAGTATTTT.

This clonotype was observed a few times. The chain joins TRBV6-1 to TRBJ1-5, with a tentative D call TRBD1 (5 bases). CDR3 size: 14 residues. V lost 6 bases, J lost 4 bases, and 13 bases lay in between. CDR1 MNHNS and CDR2 SASEGT come from the germline V gene. The CDR3 nucleotides are TGTGCCAGCAGACCAGGGACCGCGAATCAGCCCCAGCATTTT. Its translation is CASRPGTANQPQHF.

This clonotype appeared many times. V usage is TRBV7-2 and J usage is TRBJ2-5; possibly TRBD2 for D (6 bases). Germline V gene data show CDR1 as SGHTA and CDR2 as FQGNSA. The CDR3 is 14 amino acids. Trimming removed 5 bases at V and 5 bases at J, with 15 bases between. CDR3 sequence (DNA): TGTGCCAGCAGCCCAGAGGCTAGCGCGGAGACCCAGTACTTC. Translating gives CASSPEASAETQYF.

The chain employs TRBV25-1 and TRBJ2-1, with 9 bases matching TRBD2. CDR3 size: 15 residues. With 6 bases clipped from V and 9 bases from J, the junction kept 12 bases outside the gene matches. Germline assignment: CDR1 MGHDK and CDR2 SYGVNS. CDR3 nucleotide sequence: TGTGCCAGCAGGGTTGGTGGCGGGAGGGTTCTTGAGCAGTTCTTC. Translating gives CASRVGGGRVLEQFF.

The chain is built from TRBV19 and TRBJ2-1; D is possibly TRBD1 (6 bases). The CDR3 runs to 15 residues. Between the trimmed V and J ends, which lost 1 base and 0 bases, there was a span of 7 bases. Germline lookup yields CDR1 LNHDA and CDR2 SQIVND (reference sequence). The CDR3 sequence: CASSIAGDSYNEQFF. CDR3 nucleotides: TGTGCCAGTAGTATAGCAGGGGACTCCTACAATGAGCAGTTCTTC.

The table lists this clonotype with a count of one. The V and J genes are TRBV19 and TRBJ2-3; 11 bases agree with TRBD2. The CDR3 sequence is 15 residues long. The germline CDR1 and CDR2 sequences are LNHDA and SQIVND (reference sequence). V dropped 9 bases and J dropped 0; count of bases not matched to a gene: 5. The chain's CDR3 is CASGTSGTSTDTQYF. The CDR3 nucleotides read TGTGCCAGCGGGACTAGCGGAACTAGCACAGATACGCAGTATTTT.

This clonotype was counted ten times or more. The rearrangement uses TRBV20-1 and TRBJ2-7, with 9 bases that match TRBD1. The CDR3 loop spans 14 amino acids. Unmatched junction bases numbered 7, after V lost 5 bases and J lost 2 bases. Germline CDR1 is DFQATT and CDR2 is SNEGSKA (reference sequence). The CDR3 coding sequence is TGCAGTGCTCACAGGGGGCGGGACCCCTACGAGCAGTACTTC. This gives the protein CSAHRGRDPYEQYF.

The chain is built from TRBV24-1 and TRBJ2-1; 11 bases fit TRBD2. The CDR3 length is 16 residues. Per the germline V gene, CDR1 is KGHDR and CDR2 is SFDVKD. The ends lost 2 bases at V and 6 bases at J; junction bases unmatched: 5. Here the CDR3 reads CATSDSLAGVGNEQFF. Written as DNA, the CDR3 is TGTGCCACCAGTGATTCACTAGCGGGAGTGGGCAATGAGCAGTTCTTC.

This clonotype was seen ten or more times. J is TRBJ2-3 and V is TRBV28; perhaps TRBD2 as D (6 bases). The CDR3 has 15 amino acids. V lost 5 bases and J 3 bases, leaving 15 bases between the germline ends. Germline loops: CDR1 MDHEN, CDR2 SYDVKM. In DNA form, the CDR3 reads TGTGCCAGCAGTATCGAATCGGGAGCTACAGATACGCAGTATTTT. This sequence encodes CASSIESGATDTQYF.

The rearrangement uses TRBV24-1 and TRBJ2-5, with TRBD2 matching 7 bases. The germline CDR1 and CDR2 sequences are KGHDR and SFDVKD. This CDR3 is 16 amino acids long. The ends lost 1 base at V and 0 bases at J; junction bases unmatched: 4. The CDR3 sequence is CATSDFSGTNQETQYF. CDR3 DNA sequence: TGTGCCACCAGTGATTTTTCCGGGACTAACCAAGAGACCCAGTACTTC.

This clonotype was counted ten times or more. V usage is TRBV20-1 and J usage is TRBJ2-7; 8 bases line up with TRBD2. Trimming at V came to 7 bases and at J to 6 bases, leaving 8 bases not matched to a gene. The CDR3 loop spans 12 amino acids. CDR1 and CDR2 from the germline V gene are DFQATT and SNEGSKA (reference sequence). In DNA, the CDR3 is TGCAGTGTCCCTCGGGGGGGCGGCGAGCAGTACTTC. Its protein product is CSVPRGGGEQYF.

This clonotype has at least ten counts. The chain recombines TRBV6-1 with TRBJ2-5; the D gene is possibly TRBD2 (5 bases). V dropped 6 bases and J dropped 7 bases, with 18 bases sitting between them. CDR3 size: 14 residues. Looked up from germline, CDR1 is MNHNS and CDR2 is SASEGT. The CDR3 loop reads CASRDSNSQRTQYF. For the CDR3, the DNA is TGTGCCAGCAGGGACTCGAACTCCCAGCGGACCCAGTACTTC.

V and J are TRBV29-1 and TRBJ2-3; D is perhaps TRBD2 (6 bases). V was trimmed by 4 bases and J by 4 bases, leaving 15 bases between them. The CDR3 contains 14 residues. The germline CDR1 and CDR2 sequences are SQVTM and ANQGSEA. CDR3 in amino acids: CSVVGVGSADTQYF. The CDR3 DNA sequence: TGCAGCGTTGTGGGGGTCGGGAGCGCAGATACGCAGTATTTT.

At least ten counts were recorded for this clonotype. The chain combines TRBV27 with TRBJ1-2; the match to TRBD1 covers 10 bases. V trimming: 5 bases; J trimming: 2 bases; junction bases outside the gene matches: 5. The CDR3 loop spans 15 amino acids. CDR1 and CDR2 from the germline V gene are MNHEY and SMNVEV (reference sequence). The CDR3 protein is CASSLGQGENYGYTF. As DNA, the CDR3 is TGTGCCAGCAGTCTCGGACAGGGGGAAAACTATGGCTACACCTTC.

This clonotype was seen many times. The chain carries TRBV7-3 and TRBJ2-5; 8 bases are shared with TRBD2. CDR1 is SGHTA, CDR2 FQGTGA, per germline. V lost 5 bases and J lost 5; bases outside the gene matches: 7. CDR3 length equals 14 residues. The CDR3: CASSEKGGRETQYF. CDR3 sequence (DNA): TGTGCCAGCAGCGAAAAGGGCGGGAGGGAGACCCAGTACTTC.

This clonotype was detected only a few times. The rearrangement uses TRBV4-1 and TRBJ2-7, with 8 bases matching TRBD2. The CDR3 sequence is 16 residues long. Trimming took 0 bases from V and 0 from J; bases not matched to a gene: 4. Germline V gives CDR1 MGHRA, CDR2 YSYEKL. Written as DNA, the CDR3 is TGCGCCAGCAGCCAAGAAAGGCGGGAGGACTCCTACGAGCAGTACTTC. It specifies CASSQERREDSYEQYF.

In this sample, this clonotype turned up many times. V and J are TRBV11-2 and TRBJ2-7, with 9 bases fitting TRBD2. V lost 5 bases to trimming and J lost 5 bases; unmatched junction nucleotides: 7. CDR1 SGHAT and CDR2 FQNNGV come from the germline V gene. The CDR3 runs to 14 residues. CDR3 region: CASSLSGSSNEQYF. As DNA, the CDR3 is TGTGCCAGCAGCCTTAGCGGGAGCTCGAACGAGCAGTACTTC.

V gene TRBV6-1 combines with J gene TRBJ2-5, with 9 bases aligning to TRBD1. Germline values: CDR1 MNHNS, CDR2 SASEGT. This CDR3 spans 15 amino acids. V was clipped by 7 bases and J by 3 bases; unmatched bases: 9. The DNA of the CDR3 is TGTGCCAGCACCCACCACCGGGACAGGGAAGAGACCCAGTACTTC. It translates to CASTHHRDREETQYF.

The rearrangement uses TRBV7-9 and TRBJ2-2; 8 bases match TRBD2. Trimming cost V 8 bases and J 5 bases; bases outside gene matches: 10. Germline values: CDR1 SEHNR, CDR2 FQNEAQ (reference sequence). The CDR3 spans 15 residues. DNA of the CDR3: TGTGCCAGCCGTCTCGGGGGGGCGACGACCGGGGAGCTGTTTTTT. It yields the protein CASRLGGATTGELFF.

This clonotype occurred a few times. Just one base apart from a much larger clone, this may be a read error. The chain combines TRBV30 with TRBJ2-3; maybe TRBD1 (6 bases). Germline V CDR1 and CDR2: GTSNPN, SVGIG (reference sequence). CDR3 length: 16 amino acids. In DNA form, the CDR3 reads TGTGCCCGGAGTGTACTAGGCAGGGGATCGGCAGATACGCAGTATTTT. It codes for CARSVLGRGSADTQYF.

V gene TRBV4-3 combines with J gene TRBJ2-5, with D uncertain. Germline CDR1 and CDR2: LGHNA and YSLEER. The CDR3 runs to 14 residues. The V and J ends lost 0 bases and 5 bases respectively, with 10 bases between them. CDR3 bases: TGCGCCAGCAGCCAAGAAGGAACAGAGGAGACCCAGTACTTC. It yields the protein CASSQEGTEETQYF.

This clonotype appeared many times. This chain links TRBV28 with TRBJ2-1; possibly TRBD2 for D (6 bases). Germline CDR1 and CDR2: MDHEN and SYDVKM. The CDR3 length is 16 residues. V dropped 4 bases and J dropped 0 bases, with 13 bases sitting between them. The CDR3: CASSSLAESSYNEQFF. In DNA, the CDR3 is TGTGCCAGCAGTTCCTTAGCGGAGAGCTCCTACAATGAGCAGTTCTTC.

Many counts were recorded for this clonotype. The chain couples TRBV11-2 to TRBJ2-1; D assignment may be TRBD1 or TRBD2 (5 bases each). The CDR3 runs 15 residues. V was cut by 0 bases and J by 3 bases, with 9 bases left in between. Germline values: CDR1 SGHAT, CDR2 FQNNGV. CDR3 coding DNA: TGTGCCAGCAGCTTAGACGGGACCAACTACAATGAGCAGTTCTTC. It encodes CASSLDGTNYNEQFF.

The table lists this clonotype with a few counts. Sequence at one end of the junction differs from germline and may be a read error. V is TRBV7-2 and J is TRBJ2-2; 10 bases match TRBD2. CDR3 length equals 15 residues. CDR1 and CDR2 (germline): SGHTA, FQGNSA. Here the CDR3 DNA reads TGTGCCGGCAGTAGGACTAGCGGGAACACCGGGGAGCTGTTTTTT. Translation: CAGSRTSGNTGELFF.

This chain uses TRBV5-5 with TRBJ1-2, with 7 nucleotides matching TRBD1. The CDR3 extends over 15 amino acids. The germline gives CDR1 SGHKS, CDR2 YYEKEE (reference sequence). V trimming: 0 bases; J trimming: 8 bases; junction bases outside the gene matches: 10. The CDR3 spells CASSLALEGAVGYTF. The CDR3 DNA sequence: TGTGCCAGCAGCTTGGCCTTGGAGGGGGCGGTCGGCTACACCTTC.

This clonotype was seen more than once but under ten times. This chain uses TRBV6-1 with TRBJ1-5; tentatively, D is TRBD1 (5 bases). This CDR3 spans 12 amino acids. Germline lookup yields CDR1 MNHNS and CDR2 SASEGT. The V gene lost 9 bases and the J gene lost 4 bases, with 10 bases spanning the gap. Here the CDR3 reads CASRQFNQPQHF. In DNA form, the CDR3 reads TGTGCCAGTCGACAGTTTAATCAGCCCCAGCATTTT.

Here the CDR3 reads CASSPATLYEQYF. The CDR3 bases are TGTGCCAGCAGTCCTGCGACCTTATACGAGCAGTACTTC. This rearrangement joins TRBV6-1 to TRBJ2-7; D not certain. CDR3 size: 13 residues. Trimming took 5 bases from V and 4 from J, leaving 12 bases between them. The germline V gene has CDR1 MNHNS and CDR2 SASEGT.

The CDR3 loop reads CASSSPRTGRDSPLHF. CDR3 in DNA: TGTGCCAGCAGCTCCCCTCGGACAGGGCGAGATTCACCCCTCCACTTT. This chain links TRBV5-4 with TRBJ1-6; 8 bases are shared with TRBD1. Losses at the gene ends were 3 bases for V and 8 bases for J; bases not matched to a gene: 10. The CDR3 is 16 residues long. From germline, CDR1 is SGHNT and CDR2 YYREEE (reference sequence).

The J gene is TRBJ2-1, the V gene TRBV20-1; unclear D gene. The CDR3 length is 13 residues. V lost 0 bases and J 8 bases, leaving 11 bases between the germline ends. CDR1 DFQATT and CDR2 SNEGSKA come from the germline V gene (reference sequence). The DNA for the CDR3 is TGCAGTGCTAGAGATCGCGAGTATTATGAGCAGTTCTTC. Its protein is CSARDREYYEQFF.

This clonotype was seen ten or more times. V usage is TRBV5-8 and J usage is TRBJ2-7; D is perhaps TRBD1 (6 bases). The CDR3 is 15 amino acids. V dropped 5 bases and J dropped 2 bases, with 17 bases sitting between them. Germline CDR1 SGHTS, CDR2 YDEGEE. The CDR3 sequence is CASRQGGNDAYEQYF. The CDR3 bases are TGTGCCAGCAGACAGGGCGGAAACGACGCCTACGAGCAGTACTTC.